This TCR beta chain was identified during a study of human T cells and chemical hapten exposure. Looking at the study overall: Epicutaneous patch tests delivered 0.01% DPC to the upper back, with evaluation at 6 days. General study points: The study found that DPC sensitization did not change TCRs above 1 in 1000 frequency. Among expanded TCRs, significantly more large CDR3 similarity clusters formed than among controls.

V shed 1 base and J shed 6 bases, with 9 bases lying between them. The germline V gene has CDR1 LGHNA and CDR2 YNFKEQ. This CDR3 spans 14 amino acids. As to time point: patch test 1, 2 weeks after DPC sensitization. Treatment defined: therapeutic diphenylcyclopropenone sensitization with weekly scalp DPC. Concerning this clonotype: The antigen is unknown.

The library attached unique molecular identifiers to individual cDNA molecules. Via MiXCR, TCRdb re-called the RACE reads, giving one row per CDR3 protein. The sample holds tens of thousands of distinct CDR3 sequences, approximately 12% seen once. This chain uses TRBV4-2 with TRBJ1-4; D is uncertain. The receptor comes from a woman between 55 and 75 years old with alopecia areata. Some clones in this sample may be carry-over from other donors' samples. The sample consisted of whole blood, taken in connection with sensitization to the hapten diphenylcyclopropenone (DPC). CDR3 in DNA: TGTGCCAGCAGCCAAGGGGGTGTGGATGAAAAACTGTTTTTT. Translating it yields CASSQGGVDEKLFF.